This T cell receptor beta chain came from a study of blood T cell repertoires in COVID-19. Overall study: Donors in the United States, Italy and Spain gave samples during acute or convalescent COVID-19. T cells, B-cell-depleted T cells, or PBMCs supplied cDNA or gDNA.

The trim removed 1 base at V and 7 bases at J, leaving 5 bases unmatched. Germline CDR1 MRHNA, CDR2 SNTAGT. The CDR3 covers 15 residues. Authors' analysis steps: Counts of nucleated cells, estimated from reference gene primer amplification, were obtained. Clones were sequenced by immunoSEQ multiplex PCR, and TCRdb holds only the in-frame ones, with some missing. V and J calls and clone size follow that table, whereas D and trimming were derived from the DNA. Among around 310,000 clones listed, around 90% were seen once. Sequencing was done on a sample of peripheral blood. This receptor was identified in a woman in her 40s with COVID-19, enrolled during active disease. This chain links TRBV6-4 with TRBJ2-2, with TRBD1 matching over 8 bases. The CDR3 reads CASSDLAGGNGELFF. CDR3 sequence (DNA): TGTGCCAGCAGTGACTTGGCAGGGGGCAACGGGGAGCTGTTTTTT.